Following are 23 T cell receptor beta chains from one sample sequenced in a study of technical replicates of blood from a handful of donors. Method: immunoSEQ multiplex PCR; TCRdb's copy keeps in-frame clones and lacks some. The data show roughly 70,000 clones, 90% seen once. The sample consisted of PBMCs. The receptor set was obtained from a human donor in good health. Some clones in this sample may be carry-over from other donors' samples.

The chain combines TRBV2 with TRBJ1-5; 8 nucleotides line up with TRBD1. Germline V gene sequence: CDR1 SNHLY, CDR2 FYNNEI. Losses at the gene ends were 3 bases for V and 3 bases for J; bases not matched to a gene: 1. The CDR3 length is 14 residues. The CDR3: CASSETGANQPQHF. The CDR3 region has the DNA TGTGCCAGCAGTGAGACAGGGGCCAATCAGCCCCAGCATTTT.

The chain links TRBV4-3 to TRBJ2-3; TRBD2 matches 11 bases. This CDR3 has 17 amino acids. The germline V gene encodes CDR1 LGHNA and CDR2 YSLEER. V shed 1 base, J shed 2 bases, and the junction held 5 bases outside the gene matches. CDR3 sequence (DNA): TGCGCCAGCAGCCAAGTCGTAGCGGGGGGGCTCACAGATACGCAGTATTTT. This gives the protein CASSQVVAGGLTDTQYF.

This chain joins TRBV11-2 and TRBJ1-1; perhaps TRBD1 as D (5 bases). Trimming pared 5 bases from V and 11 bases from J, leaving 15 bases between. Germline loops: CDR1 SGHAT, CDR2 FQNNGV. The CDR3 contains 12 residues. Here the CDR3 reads CASSATGLRAFF. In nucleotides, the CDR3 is TGTGCCAGCAGCGCGACGGGACTAAGGGCTTTCTTT. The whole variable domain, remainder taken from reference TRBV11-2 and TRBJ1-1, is EAGVAQSPRYKIIEKRQSVAFWCNPISGHATLYWYQQILGQGPKLLIQFQNNGVVDDSQLPKDRFSAERLKGVDSTLKIQPAKLEDSAVYLCASSATGLRAFFGQGTRLTVV.

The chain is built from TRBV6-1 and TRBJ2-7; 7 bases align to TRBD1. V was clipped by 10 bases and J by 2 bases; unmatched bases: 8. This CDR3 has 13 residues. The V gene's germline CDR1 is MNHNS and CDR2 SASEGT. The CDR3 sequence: CAIGTEKTYEQYF. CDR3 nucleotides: TGTGCCATCGGGACAGAAAAGACCTACGAGCAGTACTTC.

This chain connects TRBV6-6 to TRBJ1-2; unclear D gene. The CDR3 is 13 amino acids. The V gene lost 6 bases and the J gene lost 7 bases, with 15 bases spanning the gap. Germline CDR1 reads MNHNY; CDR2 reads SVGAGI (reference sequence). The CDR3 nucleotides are TGTGCCAGCAGCCGAAGCTGGGAGGCTGGCTACACCTTC. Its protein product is CASSRSWEAGYTF.

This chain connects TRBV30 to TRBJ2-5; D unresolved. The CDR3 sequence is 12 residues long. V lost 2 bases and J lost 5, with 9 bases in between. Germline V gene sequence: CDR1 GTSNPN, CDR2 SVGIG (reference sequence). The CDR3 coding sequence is TGTGCCTGGAGTCCCCCAGCGGAGACCCAGTACTTC. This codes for CAWSPPAETQYF.

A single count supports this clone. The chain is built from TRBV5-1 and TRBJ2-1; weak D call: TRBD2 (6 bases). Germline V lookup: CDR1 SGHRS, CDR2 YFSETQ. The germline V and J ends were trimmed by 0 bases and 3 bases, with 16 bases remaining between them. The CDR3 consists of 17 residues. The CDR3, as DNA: TGCGCCAGCAGCTTGGTTTATCTGGGACTCCACTACAATGAGCAGTTCTTC. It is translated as CASSLVYLGLHYNEQFF.

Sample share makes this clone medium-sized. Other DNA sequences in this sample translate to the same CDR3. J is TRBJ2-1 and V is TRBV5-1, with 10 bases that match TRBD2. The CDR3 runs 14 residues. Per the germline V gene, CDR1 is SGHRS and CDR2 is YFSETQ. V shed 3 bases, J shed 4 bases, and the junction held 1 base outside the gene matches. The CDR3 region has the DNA TGCGCCAGCAGCTCAGCGGGGGGGTACAATGAGCAGTTCTTC. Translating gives CASSSAGGYNEQFF.

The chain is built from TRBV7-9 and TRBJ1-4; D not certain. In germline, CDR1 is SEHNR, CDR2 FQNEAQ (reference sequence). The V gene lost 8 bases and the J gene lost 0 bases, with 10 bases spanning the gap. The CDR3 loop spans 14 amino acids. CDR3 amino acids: CASHRGSTNEKLFF. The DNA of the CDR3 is TGTGCCAGCCATCGGGGTTCAACTAATGAAAAACTGTTTTTT.

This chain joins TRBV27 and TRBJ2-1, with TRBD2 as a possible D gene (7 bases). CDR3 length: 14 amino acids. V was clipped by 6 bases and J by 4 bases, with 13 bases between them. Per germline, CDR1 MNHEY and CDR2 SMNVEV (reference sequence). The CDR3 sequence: CASRRRGGYNEQFF. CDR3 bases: TGTGCCAGCAGGAGGAGGGGGGGATACAATGAGCAGTTCTTC.

The CDR3 coding sequence is TGCGCCAGCAGCTCGGGGGACAGGCAAGAGACCCAGTACTTC. Translating it yields CASSSGDRQETQYF. This chain uses TRBV5-1 with TRBJ2-5; 8 bases fit TRBD1. CDR1 is SGHRS, CDR2 YFSETQ, per germline. The V segment lost 3 bases and the J segment 2 bases; nucleotides outside the gene matches: 3. The CDR3 runs 14 residues.

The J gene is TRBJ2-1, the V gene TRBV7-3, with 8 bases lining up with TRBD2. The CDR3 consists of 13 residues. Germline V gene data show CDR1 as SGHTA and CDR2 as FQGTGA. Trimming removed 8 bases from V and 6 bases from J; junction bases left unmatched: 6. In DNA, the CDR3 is TGTGCCAGCGGGCTAGCGGGTACCAATGAGCAGTTCTTC. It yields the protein CASGLAGTNEQFF.

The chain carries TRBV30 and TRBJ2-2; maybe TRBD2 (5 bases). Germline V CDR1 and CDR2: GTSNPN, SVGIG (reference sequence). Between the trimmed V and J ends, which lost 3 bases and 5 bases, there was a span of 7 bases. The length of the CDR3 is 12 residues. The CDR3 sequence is CAWSGGTGELFF. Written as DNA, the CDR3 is TGTGCCTGGAGCGGAGGAACCGGGGAGCTGTTTTTT.

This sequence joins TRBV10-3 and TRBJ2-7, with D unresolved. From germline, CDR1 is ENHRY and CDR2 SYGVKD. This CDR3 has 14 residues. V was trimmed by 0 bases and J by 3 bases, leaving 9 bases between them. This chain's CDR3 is CAISESNIVYEQYF. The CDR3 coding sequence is TGTGCCATCAGTGAGTCTAACATCGTCTACGAGCAGTACTTC.

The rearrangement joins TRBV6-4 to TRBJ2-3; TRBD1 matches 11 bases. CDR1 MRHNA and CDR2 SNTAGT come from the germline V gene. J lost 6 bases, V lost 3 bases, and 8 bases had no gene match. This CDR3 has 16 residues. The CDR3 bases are TGTGCCAGCAGTGATTCGCGGGACAGGGGGTCGGATACGCAGTATTTT. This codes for CASSDSRDRGSDTQYF.

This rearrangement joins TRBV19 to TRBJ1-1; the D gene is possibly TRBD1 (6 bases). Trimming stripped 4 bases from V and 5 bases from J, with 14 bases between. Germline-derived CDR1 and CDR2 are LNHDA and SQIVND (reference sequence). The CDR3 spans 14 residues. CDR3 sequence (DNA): TGTGCCAGTAGTAACAGGGTAGGCATGACTGAAGCTTTCTTT. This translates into CASSNRVGMTEAFF.

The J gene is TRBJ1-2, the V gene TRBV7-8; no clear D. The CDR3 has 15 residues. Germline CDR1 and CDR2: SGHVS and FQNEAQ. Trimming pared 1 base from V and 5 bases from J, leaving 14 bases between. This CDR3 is CASSLDVSATYGYTF. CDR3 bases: TGTGCCAGCAGCTTAGATGTCAGCGCTACGTATGGCTACACCTTC.

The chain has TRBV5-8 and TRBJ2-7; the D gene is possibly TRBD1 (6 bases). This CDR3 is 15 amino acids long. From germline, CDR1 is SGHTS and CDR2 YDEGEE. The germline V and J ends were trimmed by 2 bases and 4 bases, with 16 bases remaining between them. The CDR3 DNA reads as TGTGCCAGCAGCTTCCACAGGGTCTCTAAATACGAGCAGTACTTC. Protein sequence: CASSFHRVSKYEQYF.

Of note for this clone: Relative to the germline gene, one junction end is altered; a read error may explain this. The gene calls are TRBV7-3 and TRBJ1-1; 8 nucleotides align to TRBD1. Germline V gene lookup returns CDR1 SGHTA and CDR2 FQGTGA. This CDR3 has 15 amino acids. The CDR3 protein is CASSLTTGGWTEAFF. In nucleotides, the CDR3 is TGTGCCAGCAGCCTAACTACAGGGGGGTGGACTGAAGCTTTCTTT.

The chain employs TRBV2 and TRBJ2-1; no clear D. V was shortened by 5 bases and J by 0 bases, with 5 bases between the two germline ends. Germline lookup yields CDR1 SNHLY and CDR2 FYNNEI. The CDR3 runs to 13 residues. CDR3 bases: TGTGCCAGCAGTTCACACTCCTACAATGAGCAGTTCTTC. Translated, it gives CASSSHSYNEQFF.

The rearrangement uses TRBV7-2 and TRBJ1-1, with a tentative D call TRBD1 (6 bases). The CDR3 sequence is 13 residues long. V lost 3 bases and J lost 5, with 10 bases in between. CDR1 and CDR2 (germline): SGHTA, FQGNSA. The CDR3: CASSFQGLTEAFF. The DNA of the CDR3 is TGTGCCAGCAGCTTTCAGGGGCTTACTGAAGCTTTCTTT.

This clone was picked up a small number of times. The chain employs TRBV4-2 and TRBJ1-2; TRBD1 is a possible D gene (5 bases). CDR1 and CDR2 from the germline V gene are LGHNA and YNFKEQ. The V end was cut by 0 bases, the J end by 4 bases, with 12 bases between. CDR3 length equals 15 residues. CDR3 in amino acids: CASSQEWGGSYGYTF. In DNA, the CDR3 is TGTGCCAGCAGCCAAGAATGGGGGGGAAGCTATGGCTACACCTTC.

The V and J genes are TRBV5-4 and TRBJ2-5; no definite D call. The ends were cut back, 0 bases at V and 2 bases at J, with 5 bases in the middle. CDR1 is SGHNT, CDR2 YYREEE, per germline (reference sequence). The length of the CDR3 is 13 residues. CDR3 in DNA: TGTGCCAGCAGCTTGGCACAGCAAGAGACCCAGTACTTC. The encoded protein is CASSLAQQETQYF. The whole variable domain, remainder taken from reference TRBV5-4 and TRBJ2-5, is ETGVTQSPTHLIKTRGQQVTLRCSSQSGHNTVSWYQQALGQGPQFIFQYYREEENGRGNFPPRFSGLQFPNYSSELNVNALELDDSALYLCASSLAQQETQYFGPGTRLLVL.